This entry is about one T cell receptor (beta chain). Time point defined: newly diagnosed GD, antithyroid drugs for less than 3 months. RNA from PBMCs was the source of the TCR library. To make TCR beta libraries, researchers used iRepertoire HTBI primers and Arm-PCR of CDR3 regions. TCRdb re-analysed the multiplex PCR reads in MiXCR, keeping a single row per CDR3 protein. The sample has roughly 610,000 distinct CDR3 sequences, about 16% seen once; the top ten hold about 11%. These data originate in a study of regulatory T cells in long-lasting Graves disease. Looked up from germline, CDR1 is KGHSH and CDR2 is LQKENI. There are 14 residues in the CDR3. V lost 7 bases to trimming and J lost 4 bases; unmatched junction nucleotides: 7. The sample also formed part of further work on T cells in Graves' hyperthyroidism and ophthalmopathy. That work contributes: Over 18 months, lack of ophthalmopathy progression marked Graves' hyperthyroidism as stable. A first-round RT-PCR of the TCR CDR3 used the HTBI primer set.

The chain has TRBV18 and TRBJ2-5; 9 positions agree with TRBD1. Sequencing was performed on peripheral blood mononuclear cells (PBMCs), taken at new diagnosis, from a patient treated with antithyroid drugs. This TCR was sampled from a man between 18 and 29 years old with Graves disease. The CDR3 coding sequence is TGTGCCAGCTTACCGGGACAGGGTGGAGAGACCCAGTACTTC. It yields the protein CASLPGQGGETQYF.